This T cell receptor (beta chain) was captured in a study of memory CD4+ T cells and cytomegalovirus serostatus. Single viable CD3+CD4+CD8-CD45RO+ cells were sorted as the memory CD4+ T cells. Clones were read by immunoSEQ multiplex PCR, and TCRdb kept only the in-frame ones, dropping some. The sample has 25,000 or so clones; 76% are singletons. Per germline, CDR1 SGHAT and CDR2 FQDESV (reference sequence). The CDR3 loop spans 15 amino acids. Trimming stripped 3 bases from V and 0 bases from J, with 10 bases between. This clonotype was obtained from an adult in good health and CMV-seronegative. Sequenced material: memory CD4+ T cells from blood. The genes are TRBV11-1 and TRBJ2-3; D gene ambiguous. The CDR3 sequence is CASSFTHGSTDTQYF. The CDR3 DNA sequence: TGTGCCAGCAGCTTTACCCACGGAAGCACAGATACGCAGTATTTT.